The next 5 T cell receptor beta chains were all read from a single sample in a study of T-cell reconstitution after alpha-beta-depleted transplantation in children. Researchers prepared the TCRbeta library using unique molecular identifiers, the study reports. TCRdb processed the PCR reads anew with MiXCR; each CDR3 protein has one entry. The repertoire consists of about 76,000 distinct CDR3 sequences, with 13% to 15% occurring once and the leading ten covering about 25%. The sample here was PBMCs, mostly from graft donor cells, taken 180 days after TCRalphabeta/CD19-depleted stem cell transplant. The receptors here all came from a male patient aged 2 to 9 who had a stem cell transplant for acute lymphoblastic leukemia, so the T cells may come from the graft donor.

This clonotype was seen a handful of times. The chain links TRBV7-9 to TRBJ1-1; 10 nucleotides match TRBD1. The CDR3 extends over 15 amino acids. The J segment lost 5 bases and the V segment lost 5 bases, leaving 8 bases of the junction unmatched. The germline CDR1 and CDR2 sequences are SEHNR and FQNEAQ (reference sequence). CDR3 nucleotide sequence: TGTGCCAGCAGCGTCCTCCGGGACAGGGGTACTGAAGCTTTCTTT. This gives the protein CASSVLRDRGTEAFF. Full variable domain (rest looked up from reference TRBV7-9 and TRBJ1-1): DTGVSQNPRHKITKRGQNVTFRCDPISEHNRLYWYRQTLGQGPEFLTYFQNEAQLEKSRLLSDRFSAERPKGSFSTLEIQRTEQGDSAMYLCASSVLRDRGTEAFFGQGTRLTVV.

This clonotype came up a few times. The chain couples TRBV20-1 to TRBJ2-7; D gene unclear. Germline-derived CDR1 and CDR2 are DFQATT and SNEGSKA (reference sequence). CDR3 length: 12 residues. The V gene lost 5 bases and the J gene lost 7 bases, with 15 bases spanning the gap. The CDR3 nucleotides read TGCAGTGCTTCCCCGTGGACGGAGGAGCAGTACTTC. Encoded protein: CSASPWTEEQYF.

This clonotype was seen more than once but under ten times. The chain uses TRBV6-2 or TRBV6-3 and TRBJ1-1; D remains unclear. CDR1 and CDR2 (germline): MNHEY, SVGEGT. V was clipped by 0 bases and J by 1 base, with 12 bases between them. The CDR3 sequence is 16 residues long. The CDR3 region is CASSYSESEGNTEAFF. The CDR3 nucleotides read TGTGCCAGCAGTTACTCAGAGTCGGAGGGGAACACTGAAGCTTTCTTT.

The table lists this clonotype with a few counts. V is TRBV20-1 and J is TRBJ1-5; D is ambiguous. CDR1 and CDR2 from the germline V gene are DFQATT and SNEGSKA (reference sequence). Trimming left V 6 bases short and J 5 bases short, with 14 bases between. The CDR3 spans 13 residues. The CDR3 here is CSAVFRRDQPQHF. The CDR3 nucleotides are TGCAGTGCCGTATTCAGGCGAGATCAGCCCCAGCATTTT.

There are many counts of this clonotype. The genes are TRBV29-1 and TRBJ1-2; D not certain. The germline V gene encodes CDR1 SQVTM and CDR2 ANQGSEA. The CDR3 is 13 residues long. Trimming took 5 bases from V and 2 from J, leaving 12 bases between them. This CDR3 reads CSVRDQLNYGYTF. Written as DNA, the CDR3 is TGCAGCGTTAGGGATCAGCTCAACTATGGCTACACCTTC.